The entry below describes one T cell receptor beta chain. This specimen comes from a study of technical replicates of blood from a few donors. This CDR3 comprises 12 residues. V dropped 4 bases and J dropped 2 bases, with 5 bases sitting between them. The germline V gene encodes CDR1 GTSNPN and CDR2 SVGIG (reference sequence). Sequencing was performed with immunoSEQ multiplex PCR; in TCRdb, only in-frame clones are kept and a portion is missing. The profile shows 65,000 to 80,000 clones, 95% of them singletons. This sequence was found in a human donor in good health. The sequenced sample was T cells isolated from PBMCs. The chain uses TRBV30 and TRBJ1-4, with D possibly being TRBD1 (5 bases). Written as DNA, the CDR3 is TGTGCCTGGACAGGGACTAATGAAAAACTGTTTTTT. Translating gives CAWTGTNEKLFF.